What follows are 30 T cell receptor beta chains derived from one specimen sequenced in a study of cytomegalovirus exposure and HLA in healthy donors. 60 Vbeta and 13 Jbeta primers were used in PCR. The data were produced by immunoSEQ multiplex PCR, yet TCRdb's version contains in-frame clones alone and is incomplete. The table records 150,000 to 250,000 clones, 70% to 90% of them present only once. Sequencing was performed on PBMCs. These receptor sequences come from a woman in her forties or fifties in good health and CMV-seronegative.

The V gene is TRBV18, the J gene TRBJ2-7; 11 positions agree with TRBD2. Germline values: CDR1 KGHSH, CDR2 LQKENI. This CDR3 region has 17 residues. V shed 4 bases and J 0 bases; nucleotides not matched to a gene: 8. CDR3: CASSLATSGVSSYEQYF. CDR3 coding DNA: TGTGCCAGCTCACTGGCGACTAGCGGGGTGAGCTCCTACGAGCAGTACTTC.

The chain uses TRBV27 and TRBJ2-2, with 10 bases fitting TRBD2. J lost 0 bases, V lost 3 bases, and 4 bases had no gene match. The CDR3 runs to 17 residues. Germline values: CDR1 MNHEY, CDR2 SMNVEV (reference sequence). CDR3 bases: TGTGCCAGCAGTTTGTGGACTAGCGGAGCGAACACCGGGGAGCTGTTTTTT. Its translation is CASSLWTSGANTGELFF.

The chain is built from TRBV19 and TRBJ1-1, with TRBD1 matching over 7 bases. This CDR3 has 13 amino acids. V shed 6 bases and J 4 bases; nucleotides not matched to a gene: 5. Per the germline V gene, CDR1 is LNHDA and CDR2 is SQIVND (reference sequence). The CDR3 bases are TGTGCCAGTAGGGAGACAGGGATCACTGAAGCTTTCTTT. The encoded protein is CASRETGITEAFF.

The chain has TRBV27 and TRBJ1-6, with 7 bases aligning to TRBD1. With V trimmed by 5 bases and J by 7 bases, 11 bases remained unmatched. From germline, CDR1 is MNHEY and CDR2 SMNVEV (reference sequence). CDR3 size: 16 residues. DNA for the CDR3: TGTGCCAGCAGTCTCCGAGTCCCGGGACAGAATTCACCCCTCCACTTT. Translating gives CASSLRVPGQNSPLHF.

CDR3 DNA: TGTGCCAGCAGTTACCCCAGGGGGCGTTCCTACGAGCAGTACTTC. Encoded protein: CASSYPRGRSYEQYF. J is TRBJ2-7 and V is TRBV6-5, with 8 bases lining up with TRBD1. CDR3 length equals 15 residues. Trimming took 2 bases from V and 1 from J; bases not matched to a gene: 4. Looked up from germline, CDR1 is MNHEY and CDR2 is SVGAGI.

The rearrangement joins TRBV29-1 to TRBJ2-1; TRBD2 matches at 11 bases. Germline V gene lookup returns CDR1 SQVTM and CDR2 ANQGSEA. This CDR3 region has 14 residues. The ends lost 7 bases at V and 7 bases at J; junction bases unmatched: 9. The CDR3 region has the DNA TGCAGCGCCTTAGCGGGAGGGGTACGGAATGAGCAGTTCTTC. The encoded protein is CSALAGGVRNEQFF.

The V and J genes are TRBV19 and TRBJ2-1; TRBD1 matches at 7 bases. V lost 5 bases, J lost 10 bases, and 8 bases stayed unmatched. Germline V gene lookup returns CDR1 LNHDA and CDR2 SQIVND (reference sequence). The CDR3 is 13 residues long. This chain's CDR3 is CASSEQQGNEQFF. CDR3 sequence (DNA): TGTGCCAGTAGTGAGCAACAGGGGAACGAGCAGTTCTTC.

The CDR3 region has the DNA TGTGCCAGCAGCCGAACGGGACAGGGGATTGAGCAGTTCTTC. Translating gives CASSRTGQGIEQFF. The chain combines TRBV7-9 with TRBJ2-1; 10 nucleotides agree with TRBD1. The trim removed 5 bases at V and 9 bases at J, leaving 7 bases unmatched. The germline gives CDR1 SEHNR, CDR2 FQNEAQ (reference sequence). The CDR3 consists of 14 residues.

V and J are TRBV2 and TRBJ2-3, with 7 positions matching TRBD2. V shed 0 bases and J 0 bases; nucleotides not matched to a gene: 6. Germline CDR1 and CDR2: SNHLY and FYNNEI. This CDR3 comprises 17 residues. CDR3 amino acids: CASSEAGLAVSTDTQYF. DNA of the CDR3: TGTGCCAGCAGTGAAGCTGGCCTAGCGGTTAGCACAGATACGCAGTATTTT.

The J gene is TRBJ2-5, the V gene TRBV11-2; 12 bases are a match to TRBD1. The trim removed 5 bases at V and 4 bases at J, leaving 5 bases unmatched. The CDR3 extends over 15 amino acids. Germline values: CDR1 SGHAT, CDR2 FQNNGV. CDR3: CASSPGQGALETQYF. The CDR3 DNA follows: TGTGCCAGCAGCCCGGGACAGGGGGCCCTAGAGACCCAGTACTTC.

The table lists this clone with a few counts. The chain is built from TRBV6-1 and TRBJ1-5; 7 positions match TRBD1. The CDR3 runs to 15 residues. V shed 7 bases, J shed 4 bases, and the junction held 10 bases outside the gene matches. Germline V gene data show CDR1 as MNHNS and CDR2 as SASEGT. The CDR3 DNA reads TGTGCCAGCATCTCCCCCCGGGACAGAAATCAGCCCCAGCATTTT. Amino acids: CASISPRDRNQPQHF.

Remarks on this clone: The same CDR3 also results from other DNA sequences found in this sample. This CDR3 reads CSAGQGAQVTDTQYF. The CDR3 nucleotides read TGCAGCGCCGGACAGGGGGCGCAGGTTACAGATACGCAGTATTTT. The chain has TRBV29-1 and TRBJ2-3; 11 nucleotides align to TRBD1. V lost 7 bases to trimming and J lost 3 bases; unmatched junction nucleotides: 9. Germline V CDR1 and CDR2: SQVTM, ANQGSEA. The CDR3 contains 15 residues.

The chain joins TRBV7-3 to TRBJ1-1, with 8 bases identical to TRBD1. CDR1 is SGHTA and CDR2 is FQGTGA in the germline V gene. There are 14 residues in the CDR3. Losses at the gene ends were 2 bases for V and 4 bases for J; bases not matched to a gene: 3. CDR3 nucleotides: TGTGCCAGCAGCTTATCCACAGGGGGCACTGAAGCTTTCTTT. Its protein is CASSLSTGGTEAFF.

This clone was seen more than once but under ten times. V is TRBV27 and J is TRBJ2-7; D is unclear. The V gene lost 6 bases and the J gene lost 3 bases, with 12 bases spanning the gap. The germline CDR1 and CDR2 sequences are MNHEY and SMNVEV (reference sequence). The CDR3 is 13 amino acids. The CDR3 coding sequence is TGTGCCAGCAGCCGTCTCCCAGGCTACGAGCAGTACTTC. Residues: CASSRLPGYEQYF.

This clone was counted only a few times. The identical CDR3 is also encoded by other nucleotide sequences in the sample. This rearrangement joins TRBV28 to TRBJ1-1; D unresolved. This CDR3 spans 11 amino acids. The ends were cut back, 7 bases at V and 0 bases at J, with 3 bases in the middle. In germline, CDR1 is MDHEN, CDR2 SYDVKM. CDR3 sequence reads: CASTLNTEAFF. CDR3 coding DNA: TGTGCCAGCACTTTGAACACTGAAGCTTTCTTT.

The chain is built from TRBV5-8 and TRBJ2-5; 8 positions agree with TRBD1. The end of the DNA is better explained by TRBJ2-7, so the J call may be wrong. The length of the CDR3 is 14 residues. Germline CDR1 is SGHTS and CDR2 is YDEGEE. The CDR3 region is CASSSDRASYEQYF. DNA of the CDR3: TGTGCCAGCAGCTCGGACAGGGCTTCCTACGAGCAGTACTTC.

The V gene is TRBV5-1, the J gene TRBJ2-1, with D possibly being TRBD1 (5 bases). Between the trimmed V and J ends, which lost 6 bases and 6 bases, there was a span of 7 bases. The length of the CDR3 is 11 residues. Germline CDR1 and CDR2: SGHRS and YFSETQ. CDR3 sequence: CASKGPNEQFF. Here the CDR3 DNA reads TGCGCCAGCAAGGGGCCCAATGAGCAGTTCTTC. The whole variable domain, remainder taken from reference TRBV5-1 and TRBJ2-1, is KAGVTQTPRYLIKTRGQQVTLSCSPISGHRSVSWYQQTPGQGLQFLFEYFSETQRNKGNFPGRFSGRQFSNSRSEMNVSTLELGDSALYLCASKGPNEQFFGPGTRLTVL.

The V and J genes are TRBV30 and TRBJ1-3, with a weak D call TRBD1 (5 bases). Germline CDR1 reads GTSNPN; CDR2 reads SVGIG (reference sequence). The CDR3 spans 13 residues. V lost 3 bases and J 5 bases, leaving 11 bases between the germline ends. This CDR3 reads CAWRGGGRNTIYF. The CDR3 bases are TGTGCCTGGAGGGGGGGTGGGCGAAACACCATATATTTT.

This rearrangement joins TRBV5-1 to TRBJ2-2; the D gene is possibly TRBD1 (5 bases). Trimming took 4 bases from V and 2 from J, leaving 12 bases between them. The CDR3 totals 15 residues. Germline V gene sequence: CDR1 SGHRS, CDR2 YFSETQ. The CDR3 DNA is TGCGCCAGCAGCCCCGACAGACCCAACACCGGGGAGCTGTTTTTT. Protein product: CASSPDRPNTGELFF.

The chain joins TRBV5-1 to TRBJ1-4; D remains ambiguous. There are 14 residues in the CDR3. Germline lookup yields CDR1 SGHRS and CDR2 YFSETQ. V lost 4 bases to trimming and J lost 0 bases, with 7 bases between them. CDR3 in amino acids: CASSLGPTNEKLFF. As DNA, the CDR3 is TGCGCCAGCAGCCTAGGCCCAACTAATGAAAAACTGTTTTTT.

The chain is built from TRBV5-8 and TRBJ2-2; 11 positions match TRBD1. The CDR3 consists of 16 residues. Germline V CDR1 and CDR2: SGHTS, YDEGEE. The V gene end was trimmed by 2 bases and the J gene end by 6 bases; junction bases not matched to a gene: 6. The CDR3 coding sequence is TGTGCCAGCAGCTTCCGCGCGGGACAGGGGGCCGGGGAGCTGTTTTTT. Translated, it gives CASSFRAGQGAGELFF.

CDR3 nucleotides: TGTGCCAGCAGTATACTAGCGGGAGGGGGCCATGAGCAGTTCTTC. Its translation is CASSILAGGGHEQFF. This sequence joins TRBV27 and TRBJ2-1, with 13 bases that match TRBD2. Germline assignment: CDR1 MNHEY and CDR2 SMNVEV (reference sequence). The trim removed 5 bases at V and 8 bases at J, leaving 6 bases unmatched. The CDR3 has 15 amino acids.

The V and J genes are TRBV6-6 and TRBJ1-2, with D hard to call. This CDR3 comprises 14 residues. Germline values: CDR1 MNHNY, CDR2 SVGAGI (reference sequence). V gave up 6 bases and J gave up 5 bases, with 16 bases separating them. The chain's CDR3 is CASSFSGNPYGYTF. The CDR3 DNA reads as TGTGCCAGCAGCTTTTCCGGGAACCCATATGGCTACACCTTC.

This CDR3 is CASSPQKSGAEAFF. The CDR3 bases are TGTGCCAGCTCACCACAGAAGTCGGGGGCTGAAGCTTTCTTT. This sequence joins TRBV18 and TRBJ1-1; D is possibly TRBD1 (5 bases). The V gene lost 1 base and the J gene lost 6 bases, with 12 bases spanning the gap. From germline, CDR1 is KGHSH and CDR2 LQKENI. This CDR3 has 14 amino acids. Together with reference TRBV18 and TRBJ1-1, the CDR3 gives the full variable domain: NAGVMQNPRHLVRRRGQEARLRCSPMKGHSHVYWYRQLPEEGLKFMVYLQKENIIDESGMPKERFSAEFPKEGPSILRIQQVVRGDSAAYFCASSPQKSGAEAFFGQGTRLTVV.

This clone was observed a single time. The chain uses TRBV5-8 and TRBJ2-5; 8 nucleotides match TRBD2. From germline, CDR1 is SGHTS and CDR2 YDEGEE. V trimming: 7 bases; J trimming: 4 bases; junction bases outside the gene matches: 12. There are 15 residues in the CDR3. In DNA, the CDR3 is TGTGCCAGCCGGCCCCGAGACGGGAGGGGAGAGACCCAGTACTTC. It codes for CASRPRDGRGETQYF.

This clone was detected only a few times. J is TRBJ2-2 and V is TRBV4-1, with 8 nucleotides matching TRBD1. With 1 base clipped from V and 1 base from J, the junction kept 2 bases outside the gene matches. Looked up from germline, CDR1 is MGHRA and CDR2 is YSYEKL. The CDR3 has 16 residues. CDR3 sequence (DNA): TGCGCCAGCAGCCAAGGGGACAGGAGGAACACCGGGGAGCTGTTTTTT. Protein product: CASSQGDRRNTGELFF.

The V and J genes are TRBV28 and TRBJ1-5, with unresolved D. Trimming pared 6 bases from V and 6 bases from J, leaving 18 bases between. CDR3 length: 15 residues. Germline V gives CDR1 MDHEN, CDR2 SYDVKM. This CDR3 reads CASSLVAPRGQPQHF. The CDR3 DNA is TGTGCCAGCAGCCTCGTCGCGCCTCGGGGTCAGCCCCAGCATTTT.

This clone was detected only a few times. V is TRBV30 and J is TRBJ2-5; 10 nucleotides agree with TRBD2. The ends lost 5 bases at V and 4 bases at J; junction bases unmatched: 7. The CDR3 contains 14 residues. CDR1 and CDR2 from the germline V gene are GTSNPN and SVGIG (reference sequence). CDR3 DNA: TGTGCCTGGGGGCTAGCGGGAGAGGGAGAGACCCAGTACTTC. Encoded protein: CAWGLAGEGETQYF. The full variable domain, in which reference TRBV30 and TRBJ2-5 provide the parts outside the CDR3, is SQTIHQWPATLVQPVGSPLSLECTVEGTSNPNLYWYRQAAGRGLQLLFYSVGIGQISSEVPQNLSASRPQDRQFILSSKKLLLSDSGFYLCAWGLAGEGETQYFGPGTRLLVL.

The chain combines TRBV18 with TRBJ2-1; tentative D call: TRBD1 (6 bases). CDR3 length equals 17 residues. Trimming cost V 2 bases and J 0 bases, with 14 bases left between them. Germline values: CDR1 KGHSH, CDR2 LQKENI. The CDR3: CASSPRIDRSSYNEQFF. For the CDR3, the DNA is TGTGCCAGCTCACCAAGGATAGACAGGAGCTCCTACAATGAGCAGTTCTTC.

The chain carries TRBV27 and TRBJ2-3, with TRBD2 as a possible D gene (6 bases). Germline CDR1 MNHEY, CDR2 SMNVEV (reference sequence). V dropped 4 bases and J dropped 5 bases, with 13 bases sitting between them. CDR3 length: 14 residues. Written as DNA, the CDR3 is TGTGCCAGCAGTTGGCGGGGAAAGGGAGATACGCAGTATTTT. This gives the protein CASSWRGKGDTQYF.